Presented here are 32 T cell receptor beta chains from one specimen sequenced in a study of T cells in Graves' hyperthyroidism and ophthalmopathy. TCR beta CDR3 regions were amplified from RNA transcripts. HTBI primers were the set used in a first-round RT-PCR of the TCR CDR3. TCRdb reanalysed the multiplex PCR reads using MiXCR and keeps one entry per CDR3 protein. There are approximately 600,000 distinct CDR3 sequences in the sample; approximately 15% occur only once, and 7% to 9% lies in the top ten. The sequencing sample was made of blood. The receptor source for this set is a woman between 18 and 30 years old with Graves' ophthalmopathy.

The chain combines TRBV3-1 with TRBJ2-2, with D unresolved. The V end was cut by 3 bases, the J end by 3 bases, with 8 bases between. Germline CDR1 LGHDT, CDR2 YNNKEL (reference sequence). The CDR3 is 14 amino acids. The CDR3 sequence: CASSHGADTGELFF. The CDR3 DNA follows: TGTGCCAGCAGCCATGGTGCGGACACCGGGGAGCTGTTTTTT.

This clonotype was detected only once. This chain joins TRBV6-1 and TRBJ2-7; 8 bases agree with TRBD1. CDR3 length: 14 amino acids. Germline V gives CDR1 MNHNS, CDR2 SASEGT. J lost 2 bases, V lost 6 bases, and 6 bases had no gene match. CDR3 DNA: TGTGCCAGCAGCGACAGGGGTGGGCCCTACGAGCAGTACTTC. Protein: CASSDRGGPYEQYF.

This clonotype showed up just a few times. The rearrangement links TRBV5-1 to TRBJ2-5; 7 nucleotides match TRBD1. The V gene end was trimmed by 1 base and the J gene end by 5 bases; junction bases not matched to a gene: 5. CDR1 and CDR2 from the germline V gene are SGHRS and YFSETQ. The CDR3 covers 14 residues. Here the CDR3 DNA reads TGCGCCAGCAGCTTGAGGGGGCTGGATGAGACCCAGTACTTC. Translated, it gives CASSLRGLDETQYF.

The chain employs TRBV7-3 and TRBJ1-3; no clear D. Trimming removed 3 bases at V and 0 bases at J, with 15 bases between. CDR3 size: 17 residues. Per the germline V gene, CDR1 is SGHTA and CDR2 is FQGTGA. CDR3 coding DNA: TGTGCCAGCAGCTTTCTCGAGAAGAGCCTCTCTGGAAACACCATATATTTT. Protein: CASSFLEKSLSGNTIYF.

In this sample, this clonotype turned up many times. This sequence joins TRBV2 and TRBJ2-7, with 11 positions matching TRBD2. Germline V lookup: CDR1 SNHLY, CDR2 FYNNEI. The CDR3 extends over 13 amino acids. Unmatched junction bases numbered 6, after V lost 7 bases and J lost 7 bases. CDR3 sequence: CASMVSGRVEQYF. DNA of the CDR3: TGTGCCAGCATGGTTAGCGGGAGGGTGGAGCAGTACTTC.

The chain is built from TRBV7-8 and TRBJ2-3; 10 nucleotides agree with TRBD1. V lost 2 bases to trimming and J lost 3 bases; unmatched junction nucleotides: 11. From germline, CDR1 is SGHVS and CDR2 FQNEAQ. This CDR3 region has 18 residues. The CDR3 here is CASSLQTGGPGLTDTQYF. DNA for the CDR3: TGTGCCAGCAGCTTACAGACAGGGGGCCCAGGGCTAACAGATACGCAGTATTTT. The whole variable domain, filled in from reference TRBV7-8 and TRBJ2-3, reads GAGVSQSPRYKVAKRGQDVALRCDPISGHVSLFWYQQALGQGPEFLTYFQNEAQLDKSGLPSDRFFAERPEGSVSTLKIQRTQQEDSAVYLCASSLQTGGPGLTDTQYFGPGTRLTVL.

This clonotype has ten or more counts. The chain recombines TRBV11-1 with TRBJ2-1; D tentatively fits TRBD1 or TRBD2 (6 bases each). Germline V gives CDR1 SGHAT, CDR2 FQDESV (reference sequence). V lost 8 bases and J 9 bases, leaving 20 bases between the germline ends. There are 14 residues in the CDR3. The chain's CDR3 is CASGGTPQGGEQFF. The CDR3 coding sequence is TGTGCCAGCGGGGGGACTCCCCAAGGGGGTGAGCAGTTCTTC.

Comments on this clonotype: A clone one base away is much larger, so this may be a read error. V and J are TRBV7-9 and TRBJ2-1; TRBD1 matches 9 bases. Per germline, CDR1 SEHNR and CDR2 FQNEAQ (reference sequence). The CDR3 totals 17 residues. The CDR3 sequence: CASSPQGTGSSYNEQLF. In nucleotides, the CDR3 is TGTGCCAGCAGCCCTCAGGGGACAGGGAGTTCCTACAATGAGCAGCTCTTC.

This clonotype was recorded at least ten times. The rearrangement uses TRBV27 and TRBJ1-5, with D possibly matching TRBD1 (5 bases). The CDR3 sequence is 13 residues long. Germline V gene data show CDR1 as MNHEY and CDR2 as SMNVEV (reference sequence). The V end was cut by 2 bases, the J end by 7 bases, with 9 bases between. The CDR3 bases are TGTGCCAGCAGTTTAGTGGCAGGGCAGCCCCAGCATTTT. Its translation: CASSLVAGQPQHF.

This clonotype was detected only a few times. The V call is TRBV4-3, the J call TRBJ2-1, with 8 bases lining up with TRBD2. Germline-derived CDR1 and CDR2 are LGHNA and YSLEER. V was pared by 4 bases and J by 2 bases, with 10 bases of the junction left unmatched. There are 17 residues in the CDR3. CDR3 loop: CASSLDRLAKPYNEQFF. For the CDR3, the DNA is TGCGCCAGCAGCCTAGACAGACTAGCGAAACCCTACAATGAGCAGTTCTTC.

Regarding this clonotype: A much bigger clone sits one base away, suggesting this may be a read error. V gene TRBV20-1 combines with J gene TRBJ2-1; 10 positions match TRBD2. Germline CDR1 is DFQATT and CDR2 is SNEGSKA (reference sequence). This CDR3 contains 21 residues. CDR3 in amino acids: CSARDLIPPTSGALSYNERFF. The DNA for the CDR3 is TGCAGTGCTAGAGATCTCATTCCCCCTACTAGCGGGGCCCTTTCCTACAATGAGCGGTTCTTC.

This sequence joins TRBV6-1 and TRBJ1-3; D is unclear. V lost 4 bases and J lost 0, with 10 bases in between. This CDR3 comprises 15 residues. Germline V gives CDR1 MNHNS, CDR2 SASEGT. CDR3 region: CASSVRQDSGNTIYF. The DNA of the CDR3 is TGTGCCAGCAGTGTGAGGCAGGACTCTGGAAACACCATATATTTT.

The table lists this clonotype with a few counts. This chain joins TRBV7-9 and TRBJ2-3; D is possibly TRBD1 or TRBD2 (6 bases each). CDR1 and CDR2 from the germline V gene are SEHNR and FQNEAQ (reference sequence). The CDR3 loop spans 15 amino acids. V was trimmed by 3 bases and J by 4 bases, leaving 14 bases between them. Written as DNA, the CDR3 is TGTGCCAGCAGCTTGGACAGTAGGGGGGCAGATACGCAGTATTTT. This sequence encodes CASSLDSRGADTQYF. The full variable domain, in which reference TRBV7-9 and TRBJ2-3 provide the parts outside the CDR3, is DTGVSQNPRHKITKRGQNVTFRCDPISEHNRLYWYRQTLGQGPEFLTYFQNEAQLEKSRLLSDRFSAERPKGSFSTLEIQRTEQGDSAMYLCASSLDSRGADTQYFGPGTRLTVL.

The sample holds many counts of this clonotype. The chain uses TRBV4-1 and TRBJ1-3; TRBD1 is a possible D gene (5 bases). The CDR3 spans 17 residues. V lost 3 bases, J lost 0 bases, and 15 bases lay in between. Per germline, CDR1 MGHRA and CDR2 YSYEKL. CDR3 sequence (DNA): TGCGCCAGCAGCCAGGTTCCTACAGGACGCTCTGGAAACACCATATATTTT. It is translated as CASSQVPTGRSGNTIYF.

This clonotype was detected ten times or more. V and J are TRBV5-1 and TRBJ1-1; 10 nucleotides line up with TRBD1. CDR3 length: 15 residues. V lost 3 bases to trimming and J lost 7 bases; unmatched junction nucleotides: 9. Looked up from germline, CDR1 is SGHRS and CDR2 is YFSETQ. The CDR3 is CASSSTGGRRYEAFF. CDR3 DNA: TGCGCCAGCAGCTCGACAGGGGGCCGTCGTTATGAAGCTTTCTTT. The variable domain in full, completed from reference TRBV5-1 and TRBJ1-1, reads KAGVTQTPRYLIKTRGQQVTLSCSPISGHRSVSWYQQTPGQGLQFLFEYFSETQRNKGNFPGRFSGRQFSNSRSEMNVSTLELGDSALYLCASSSTGGRRYEAFFGQGTRLTVV.

In this sample, this clonotype turned up many times. The rearrangement uses TRBV12-3 or TRBV12-4 and TRBJ1-5; 9 bases are shared with TRBD1. Trimming cost V 3 bases and J 5 bases; bases outside gene matches: 11. The CDR3 runs 17 residues. The CDR3 spells CASSLGSGQGWDQPQHF. CDR3 sequence (DNA): TGTGCCAGCAGTTTGGGTTCGGGACAGGGATGGGATCAGCCCCAGCATTTT.

Many counts were recorded for this clonotype. The chain has TRBV28 and TRBJ1-2, with D tentatively TRBD1 (6 bases). There are 16 residues in the CDR3. V was pared by 6 bases and J by 0 bases, with 17 bases between. The germline V gene encodes CDR1 MDHEN and CDR2 SYDVKM. CDR3 DNA sequence: TGTGCCAGCAGGGCCGAAGGACAGCGCTCTAACTATGGCTACACCTTC. Its protein product is CASRAEGQRSNYGYTF.

This clonotype occurred many times. This chain joins TRBV6-1 and TRBJ1-5, with 8 bases lining up with TRBD1. Losses at the gene ends were 6 bases for V and 0 bases for J; bases not matched to a gene: 7. There are 16 residues in the CDR3. Germline CDR1 is MNHNS and CDR2 is SASEGT. The CDR3 bases are TGTGCCAGCAGGAATACAGGGGGAGCTAGCAATCAGCCCCAGCATTTT. It codes for CASRNTGGASNQPQHF.

The chain is built from TRBV4-3 and TRBJ1-6; no clear D gene. The CDR3 is 14 amino acids. Trimming stripped 5 bases from V and 7 bases from J, with 12 bases between. From germline, CDR1 is LGHNA and CDR2 YSLEER. CDR3: CASSWTVPNSPLHF. In DNA form, the CDR3 reads TGCGCCAGCAGCTGGACCGTCCCCAATTCACCCCTCCACTTT.

V and J are TRBV5-4 and TRBJ2-7; TRBD1 matches 10 bases. Germline V gene lookup returns CDR1 SGHNT and CDR2 YYREEE (reference sequence). The CDR3 consists of 12 residues. V was clipped by 10 bases and J by 5 bases; unmatched bases: 6. The CDR3 sequence: CAYGTGAHEQYF. As DNA, the CDR3 is TGTGCCTACGGGACAGGGGCCCACGAGCAGTACTTC.

This clonotype was found many times. The rearrangement joins TRBV20-1 to TRBJ1-1; a possible D gene is TRBD1 (6 bases). This CDR3 has 13 amino acids. V was cut by 4 bases and J by 0 bases, with 9 bases left in between. Germline CDR1 and CDR2: DFQATT and SNEGSKA (reference sequence). The CDR3 DNA is TGCAGTGCTACAGGGGACCTGAACACTGAAGCTTTCTTT. The encoded protein is CSATGDLNTEAFF.

CDR3 sequence reads: CSVAASPYEQYF. The CDR3 DNA reads TGCAGCGTTGCGGCGTCTCCCTACGAGCAGTACTTC. The chain couples TRBV29-1 to TRBJ2-7; no definite D call. Germline loops: CDR1 SQVTM, CDR2 ANQGSEA. The CDR3 runs 12 residues. With 4 bases removed from V and 2 bases from J, the gap between germline ends came to 9 bases.

This clonotype occurred many times. The chain couples TRBV11-2 to TRBJ2-7; no reliable D call. V was pared by 2 bases and J by 7 bases, with 6 bases between. The germline V gene has CDR1 SGHAT and CDR2 FQNNGV. The CDR3 has 11 amino acids. In DNA form, the CDR3 reads TGTGCCAGCAGCTTAATAGCTGAGCAGTACTTC. As protein: CASSLIAEQYF.

The chain combines TRBV5-1 with TRBJ2-2, with a possible D match to TRBD2 (5 bases). The CDR3 is 15 amino acids. The germline V gene encodes CDR1 SGHRS and CDR2 YFSETQ. Trimming removed 0 bases at V and 2 bases at J, with 8 bases between. The CDR3 nucleotides are TGCGCCAGCAGCTTGGGACTACAAAACACCGGGGAGCTGTTTTTT. Amino acid sequence: CASSLGLQNTGELFF. The entire variable domain, with the rest obtained from reference TRBV5-1 and TRBJ2-2, is as follows: KAGVTQTPRYLIKTRGQQVTLSCSPISGHRSVSWYQQTPGQGLQFLFEYFSETQRNKGNFPGRFSGRQFSNSRSEMNVSTLELGDSALYLCASSLGLQNTGELFFGEGSRLTVL.

This clonotype showed up many times. The gene calls are TRBV7-8 and TRBJ2-5; TRBD1 aligns across 7 bases. After removal of 5 bases from V and 9 bases from J, the junction contained 15 bases not matched to a gene. CDR1 is SGHVS and CDR2 is FQNEAQ in the germline V gene. CDR3 length: 15 amino acids. The CDR3 DNA follows: TGTGCCAGCAGCCCCCTCAACAGGGGCCCCGTCCCCCAGTACTTC. Protein sequence: CASSPLNRGPVPQYF.

This clonotype was picked up many times. The chain employs TRBV12-3 or TRBV12-4 and TRBJ1-6, with 8 bases that match TRBD1. The CDR3 covers 17 residues. V was clipped by 3 bases and J by 7 bases; unmatched bases: 11. CDR3 loop: CASSFRSGQGGNSPLHF. CDR3 coding DNA: TGTGCCAGCAGTTTTAGATCCGGACAGGGTGGCAATTCACCCCTCCACTTT.

The chain is built from TRBV30 and TRBJ2-2; TRBD2 aligns across 10 bases. V lost 4 bases to trimming and J lost 6 bases; unmatched junction nucleotides: 5. The CDR3 is made up of 14 amino acids. Germline V CDR1 and CDR2: GTSNPN, SVGIG (reference sequence). CDR3 nucleotides: TGTGCCTGGACTAGCGGGAGAGGCCCCGGGGAGCTGTTTTTT. Amino acid sequence: CAWTSGRGPGELFF.

The table lists this clonotype with many counts. This rearrangement joins TRBV20-1 to TRBJ2-7; 10 bases align to TRBD1. CDR1 and CDR2 (germline): DFQATT, SNEGSKA (reference sequence). V lost 8 bases and J lost 4; bases outside the gene matches: 5. CDR3 length: 12 residues. CDR3 nucleotides: TGCAGTCCCAGGACAGGGGGGTACGAGCAGTACTTC. Encoded protein: CSPRTGGYEQYF.

This clonotype appeared many times. The chain couples TRBV5-1 to TRBJ2-7; the D call may be TRBD1 or TRBD2 (5 bases each). Germline lookup yields CDR1 SGHRS and CDR2 YFSETQ. The V end lost 3 bases, the J end lost 6 bases, and 13 bases lay between the germline ends. This CDR3 contains 13 residues. Here the CDR3 reads CASSYRGPGEQYF. The DNA for the CDR3 is TGCGCCAGCAGCTACCGGGGCCCGGGCGAGCAGTACTTC. Complete variable domain (other parts from reference TRBV5-1 and TRBJ2-7): KAGVTQTPRYLIKTRGQQVTLSCSPISGHRSVSWYQQTPGQGLQFLFEYFSETQRNKGNFPGRFSGRQFSNSRSEMNVSTLELGDSALYLCASSYRGPGEQYFGPGTRLTVT.

The sample holds many counts of this clonotype. The CDR3 nucleotides read TGTGCCAGCAGCGTAGCTCCAGGGGGGAGAGACTATGGCTACACCTTC. This gives the protein CASSVAPGGRDYGYTF. The rearrangement links TRBV9 to TRBJ1-2, with 7 bases matching TRBD1. V dropped 0 bases and J dropped 3; count of bases not matched to a gene: 8. Germline loops: CDR1 SGDLS, CDR2 YYNGEE. The CDR3 covers 16 residues.

This clonotype was seen at least ten times. This chain links TRBV11-3 with TRBJ2-3; the D is unclear. The V gene's germline CDR1 is SGHNT and CDR2 YENEEA. With 3 bases removed from V and 5 bases from J, the gap between germline ends came to 9 bases. This CDR3 is 13 amino acids long. CDR3 residues: CASSLGFKDTQYF. The DNA of the CDR3 is TGTGCCAGCAGCTTGGGGTTTAAAGATACGCAGTATTTT.

To note about this clonotype: A much more abundant neighbour one base away suggests this may be a read error. The chain has TRBV4-2 and TRBJ2-7; 9 bases match TRBD2. CDR1 is LGHNA, CDR2 YNFKEQ, per germline. V dropped 1 base and J dropped 2; count of bases not matched to a gene: 3. This CDR3 is built from 15 residues. The DNA for the CDR3 is TGTGCCAGCAGCCAAGGGGCTAGCGGGGCCTACGAGCAGTACTTC. This encodes CASSQGASGAYEQYF.